This T cell receptor (beta chain) is drawn from a study of blood T cell repertoires in COVID-19. CDR1 and CDR2 (germline): SGHRS, YFSETQ. The V end lost 0 bases, the J end lost 4 bases, and 14 bases lay between the germline ends. The CDR3 is 15 residues long. The table came from immunoSEQ multiplex PCR; TCRdb's copy has only in-frame clones and leaves some out. The sample has under 350,000 clones, just under 90% seen once. The source material was PBMCs or T cells enriched from blood (not recorded which). This sequence was found in a woman aged 55-75 years who had recovered from COVID-19. The chain joins TRBV5-1 to TRBJ2-7; D is possibly TRBD1 (6 bases). Here the CDR3 reads CASSLAAGASYEQYF. The DNA for the CDR3 is TGCGCCAGCAGCTTGGCCGCAGGGGCGAGTTACGAGCAGTACTTC.